This T cell receptor (beta chain) emerged from a study of early T cells in non-severe SARS-CoV-2 infection. As for the study in general: Sequencing used unsorted whole-blood bulk RNA, so chains lack pairing.

Individual cDNA molecules were tagged with unique molecular identifiers. Via MiXCR, TCRdb re-called the 5' RACE reads, giving one row per CDR3 protein. The table lists about 80,000 distinct CDR3 sequences, around 10% of them singletons. Study-level findings and limits: Reliance on VDJdb matching favored anti-spike CD8 responses; private and CD4 specificities were missed.

This clonotype has at least ten counts. The antigen remains unidentified. CDR3 length: 13 residues. Germline CDR1 SNHLY, CDR2 FYNNEI. The J segment lost 7 bases and the V segment lost 7 bases, leaving 9 bases of the junction unmatched. The receptor comes from an adult who was a healthcare worker with PCR-confirmed SARS-CoV-2 infection or an uninfected control (not recorded which). The genes are TRBV2 and TRBJ2-5; 7 bases map to TRBD2. Sequencing was carried out using whole blood. Written as DNA, the CDR3 is TGTGCCAGCATAGCCCGGGACTATGGGACCCAGTACTTC. Amino acid sequence: CASIARDYGTQYF.